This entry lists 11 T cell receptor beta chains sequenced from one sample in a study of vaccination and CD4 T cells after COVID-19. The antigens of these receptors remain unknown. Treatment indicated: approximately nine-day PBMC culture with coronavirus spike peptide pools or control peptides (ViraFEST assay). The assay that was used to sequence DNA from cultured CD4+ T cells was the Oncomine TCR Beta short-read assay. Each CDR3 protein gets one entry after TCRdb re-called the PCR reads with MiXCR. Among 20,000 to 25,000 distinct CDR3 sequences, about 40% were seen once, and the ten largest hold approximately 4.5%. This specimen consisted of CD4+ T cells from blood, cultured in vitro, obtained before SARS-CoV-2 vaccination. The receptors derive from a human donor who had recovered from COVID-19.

The CDR3 DNA reads as TGTGCCATCGGGGCCCTCGACACAGATACGCAGTATTTT. Translation gives CAIGALDTDTQYF. The chain has TRBV10-3 and TRBJ2-3; D may be TRBD1 (5 bases). Germline V gives CDR1 ENHRY, CDR2 SYGVKD. Trimming took off 8 bases at V and 2 bases at J, with 11 bases between the two ends. This CDR3 is built from 13 residues.

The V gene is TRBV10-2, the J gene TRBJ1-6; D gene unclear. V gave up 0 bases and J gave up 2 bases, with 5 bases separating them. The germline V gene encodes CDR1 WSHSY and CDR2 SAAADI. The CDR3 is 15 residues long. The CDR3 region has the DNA TGCGCCAGCAGTGAGTCTCGGGCCTATAATTCACCCCTCCACTTT. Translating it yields CASSESRAYNSPLHF.

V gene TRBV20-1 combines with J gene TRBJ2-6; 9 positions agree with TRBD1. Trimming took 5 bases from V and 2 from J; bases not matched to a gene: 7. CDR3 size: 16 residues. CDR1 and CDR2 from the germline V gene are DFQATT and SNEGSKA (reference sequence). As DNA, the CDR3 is TGCAGTGCTGGAAGGGACAGGGATACTGGGGCCAACGTCCTGACTTTC. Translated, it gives CSAGRDRDTGANVLTF.

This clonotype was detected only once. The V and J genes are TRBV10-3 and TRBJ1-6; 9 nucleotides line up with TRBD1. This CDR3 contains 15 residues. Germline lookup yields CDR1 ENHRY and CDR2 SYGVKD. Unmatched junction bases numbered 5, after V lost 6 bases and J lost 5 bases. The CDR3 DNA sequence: TGTGCCATCAGGGGGGACAGGGCTAATAATTCACCCCTCCACTTT. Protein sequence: CAIRGDRANNSPLHF.

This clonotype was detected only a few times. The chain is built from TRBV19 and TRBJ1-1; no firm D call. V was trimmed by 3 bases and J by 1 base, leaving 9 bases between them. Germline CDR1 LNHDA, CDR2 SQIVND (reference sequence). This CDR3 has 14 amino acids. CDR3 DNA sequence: TGTGCCAGTAGTATGTTCGGGTCGAACACTGAAGCTTTCTTT. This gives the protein CASSMFGSNTEAFF.

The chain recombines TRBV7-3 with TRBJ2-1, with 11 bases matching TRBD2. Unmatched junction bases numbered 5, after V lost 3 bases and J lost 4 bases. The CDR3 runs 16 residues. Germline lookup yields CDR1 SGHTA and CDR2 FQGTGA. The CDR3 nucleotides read TGTGCCAGCAGCTTGGGGGCTAGCGGGAGGTACAATGAGCAGTTCTTC. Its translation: CASSLGASGRYNEQFF.

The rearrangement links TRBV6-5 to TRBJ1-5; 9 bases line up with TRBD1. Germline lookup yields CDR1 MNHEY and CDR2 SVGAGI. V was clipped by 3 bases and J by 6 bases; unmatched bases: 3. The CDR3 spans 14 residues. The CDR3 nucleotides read TGTGCCAGCAGTTATACGACAGGGGGTCAGCCCCAGCATTTT. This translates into CASSYTTGGQPQHF.

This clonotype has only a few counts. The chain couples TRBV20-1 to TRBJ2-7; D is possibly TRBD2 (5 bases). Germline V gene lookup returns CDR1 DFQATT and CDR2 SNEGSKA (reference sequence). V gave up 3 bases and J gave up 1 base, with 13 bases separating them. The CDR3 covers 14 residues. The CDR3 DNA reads TGCAGTGCTAGCCTTTCGAGGGAATCCTACGAGCAGTACTTC. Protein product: CSASLSRESYEQYF.

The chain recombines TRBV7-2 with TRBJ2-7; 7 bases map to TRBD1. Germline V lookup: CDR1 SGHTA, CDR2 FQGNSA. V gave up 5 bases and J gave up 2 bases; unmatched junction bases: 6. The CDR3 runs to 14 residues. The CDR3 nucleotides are TGTGCCAGCAGCACCCAGACAGGGCCCTACGAGCAGTACTTC. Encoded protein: CASSTQTGPYEQYF.

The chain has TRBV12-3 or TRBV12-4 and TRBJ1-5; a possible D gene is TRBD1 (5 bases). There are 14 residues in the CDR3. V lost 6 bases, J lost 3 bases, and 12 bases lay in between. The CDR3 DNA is TGTGCCAGCAGAAGGGGACTGACCAATCAGCCCCAGCATTTT. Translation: CASRRGLTNQPQHF.

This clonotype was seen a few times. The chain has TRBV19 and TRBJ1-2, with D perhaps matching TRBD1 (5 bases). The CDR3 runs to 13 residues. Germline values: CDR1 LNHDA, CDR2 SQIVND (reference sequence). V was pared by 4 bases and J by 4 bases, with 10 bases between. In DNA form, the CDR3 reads TGTGCCAGTAGTAATACCGGGGCCTATGGCTACACCTTC. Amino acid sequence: CASSNTGAYGYTF.